This T cell receptor beta chain comes out of a study of cytomegalovirus exposure and HLA in healthy donors. The study's findings and limits: As was reported, the HLA-A and HLA-B alleles of most subjects were accurately predicted from TCR beta sequences. The availability of immune exposure information extended only to CMV serostatus. According to the study, roughly 160 TCR beta chains were cytomegalovirus-associated.

This PCR relied on a set of 60 Vbeta primers and 13 Jbeta primers. The repertoire was sequenced with immunoSEQ multiplex PCR; TCRdb's copy has only in-frame clones and lacks some. The data hold about 72,000 clones, with 66% observed a single time. Comment on this clone: Antigen: not known.

Sample: PBMCs. This receptor was obtained from a man aged 35 to 55 in good health and CMV-seropositive.

The chain's CDR3 is CASGMIGQWGSSNTEAFF. As DNA, the CDR3 is TGTGCCAGCGGCATGATTGGACAGTGGGGCAGCTCGAACACTGAAGCTTTCTTT. The chain joins TRBV11-3 to TRBJ1-1; perhaps TRBD1 as D (6 bases). Per germline, CDR1 SGHNT and CDR2 YENEEA. CDR3 length equals 18 residues. Trimming left V 8 bases short and J 1 base short, with 26 bases between.